This TCR beta chain appears in the sequencing data of a study of blood T cell repertoires in COVID-19. Only in-frame clones appear in the TCRdb table, and some are missing; sequencing was by immunoSEQ multiplex PCR. The sample consists of around 300,000 clones, around 85% of them appearing once. Individuals aged about 18 to 90 years were recruited from approximately 22 US areas. The CDR3 sequence is 16 residues long. Germline loops: CDR1 KGHDR, CDR2 SFDVKD. The trim removed 4 bases at V and 1 base at J, leaving 6 bases unmatched. This TCR derives from a woman in her thirties or forties who had recovered from COVID-19. The chain uses TRBV24-1 and TRBJ2-5, with 9 bases matching TRBD2. The sequenced sample was PBMCs or T cells enriched from blood (not recorded which). The CDR3 coding sequence is TGTGCCACCAGTGAAACCGGGACTAGCTCCCAAGAGACCCAGTACTTC. This translates into CATSETGTSSQETQYF.